Shown below are 27 T cell receptor beta chains from a single sample sequenced in a study of T cells in Graves' hyperthyroidism and ophthalmopathy. RNA transcripts were the template for amplifying TCR beta CDR3 regions. A first-round RT-PCR of the TCR CDR3 used the HTBI primer set. MiXCR, applied by TCRdb to the multiplex PCR reads, yields one record per CDR3 protein. The sample carries approximately 490,000 distinct CDR3 sequences, about 20% recorded once. Material for sequencing was blood. These receptors were collected from a woman in her 70s with Graves' ophthalmopathy.

This clonotype was seen a few times. V gene TRBV7-9 combines with J gene TRBJ2-7; D not resolved. This CDR3 region has 15 residues. Trimming shortened V by 5 bases and J by 2 bases, and 16 bases separated the two germline ends. The V gene's germline CDR1 is SEHNR and CDR2 FQNEAQ (reference sequence). CDR3 in DNA: TGTGCCAGCAGCCCACCTCGGAGAAGAGCCTACGAGCAGTACTTC. Translating gives CASSPPRRRAYEQYF.

This chain connects TRBV27 to TRBJ1-6, with D hard to call. The CDR3 loop spans 13 amino acids. The V end was cut by 4 bases, the J end by 16 bases, with 17 bases between. CDR1 MNHEY and CDR2 SMNVEV come from the germline V gene (reference sequence). This chain's CDR3 is CASSWTQPASLHF. The CDR3 DNA is TGTGCCAGCAGTTGGACTCAGCCCGCCTCTCTCCACTTT.

This clonotype has just a few counts. The chain recombines TRBV11-3 with TRBJ1-1; 11 bases are a match to TRBD1. This CDR3 is 16 amino acids long. Germline values: CDR1 SGHNT, CDR2 YENEEA. With 1 base clipped from V and 5 bases from J, the junction kept 6 bases outside the gene matches. CDR3: CASSLGIGQGATEAFF. The CDR3 DNA sequence: TGTGCCAGCAGCTTAGGGATCGGACAGGGGGCGACTGAAGCTTTCTTT.

The CDR3 loop is CASSLGLEKANYGYTF. The CDR3 DNA is TGTGCCAGCAGCTTGGGGCTCGAGAAAGCTAACTATGGCTACACCTTC. This chain joins TRBV7-9 and TRBJ1-2; tentatively, D is TRBD1 (5 bases). CDR1 and CDR2 from the germline V gene are SEHNR and FQNEAQ (reference sequence). V was shortened by 3 bases and J by 0 bases, with 14 bases between the two germline ends. The CDR3 spans 16 residues.

This clonotype was seen a handful of times. The gene calls are TRBV7-3 and TRBJ2-7, with 9 bases that match TRBD2. The germline CDR1 and CDR2 sequences are SGHTA and FQGTGA. CDR3 length: 16 residues. The trim removed 8 bases at V and 1 base at J, leaving 12 bases unmatched. CDR3 sequence: CASAEGRGGGSYEQYF. Written as DNA, the CDR3 is TGTGCCAGCGCCGAGGGGCGGGGGGGAGGATCCTACGAGCAGTACTTC. The whole variable domain, remainder taken from reference TRBV7-3 and TRBJ2-7, is GAGVSQTPSNKVTEKGKYVELRCDPISGHTALYWYRQSLGQGPEFLIYFQGTGAADDSGLPNDRFFAVRPEGSVSTLKIQRTERGDSAVYLCASAEGRGGGSYEQYFGPGTRLTVT.

The chain has TRBV6-2 or TRBV6-3 and TRBJ1-5; D is possibly TRBD1 (6 bases). The CDR3 runs 16 residues. V was cut by 6 bases and J by 1 base, with 16 bases left in between. Germline assignment: CDR1 MNHEY and CDR2 SVGEGT. The CDR3 protein is CASSYKRGSSNQPQHF. The CDR3 DNA sequence: TGTGCCAGCAGCTACAAAAGGGGGTCGAGCAATCAGCCCCAGCATTTT.

This chain uses TRBV19 with TRBJ2-7; D is unclear. Per germline, CDR1 LNHDA and CDR2 SQIVND (reference sequence). This CDR3 is 13 amino acids long. The V end lost 5 bases, the J end lost 3 bases, and 11 bases lay between the germline ends. This CDR3 is CASSLRAFYEQYF. The CDR3 DNA follows: TGTGCCAGTAGTCTCCGGGCTTTCTACGAGCAGTACTTC.

This clonotype came up many times. J is TRBJ1-2 and V is TRBV3-1; no definite D call. Germline CDR1 reads LGHDT; CDR2 reads YNNKEL (reference sequence). The CDR3 sequence is 14 residues long. The germline V and J ends were trimmed by 3 bases and 5 bases, with 13 bases remaining between them. The CDR3 coding sequence is TGTGCCAGCAGCCATGGCGGGTTAGAGTATGGCTACACCTTC. Translation gives CASSHGGLEYGYTF.

This clonotype was observed at least ten times. V and J are TRBV2 and TRBJ1-1; D remains ambiguous. V lost 5 bases and J 0 bases, leaving 10 bases between the germline ends. This CDR3 has 14 amino acids. Per germline, CDR1 SNHLY and CDR2 FYNNEI. The CDR3 nucleotides read TGTGCCAGCAGTCCGGGATACATGAACACTGAAGCTTTCTTT. Translation gives CASSPGYMNTEAFF.

This clonotype was seen ten or more times. This chain uses TRBV2 with TRBJ2-3; either TRBD1 or TRBD2 may supply D (5 bases each). This CDR3 has 14 amino acids. The germline gives CDR1 SNHLY, CDR2 FYNNEI. The ends were cut back, 1 base at V and 0 bases at J, with 5 bases in the middle. The CDR3 bases are TGTGCCAGCAGTGAAGGGGACAGCACAGATACGCAGTATTTT. Translating it yields CASSEGDSTDTQYF.

This clonotype was seen a handful of times. The J gene is TRBJ1-1, the V gene TRBV11-2; a weak D match, TRBD1 (5 bases). Trimming stripped 7 bases from V and 0 bases from J, with 15 bases between. The germline V gene encodes CDR1 SGHAT and CDR2 FQNNGV. There are 15 residues in the CDR3. In DNA, the CDR3 is TGTGCCAGCAACAAGGGGCTAGGGATGAACACTGAAGCTTTCTTT. Amino acids: CASNKGLGMNTEAFF.

On this clonotype: A much larger clone differs by one base, so this may be a read error. The CDR3 is CASNVGGGNEQYF. DNA for the CDR3: TGTGCCAGCAATGTGGGGGGGGGAAATGAGCAGTACTTC. The gene calls are TRBV11-2 and TRBJ2-7; 7 bases map to TRBD2. Germline V gene sequence: CDR1 SGHAT, CDR2 FQNNGV. V lost 7 bases, J lost 7 bases, and 10 bases stayed unmatched. The CDR3 is 13 amino acids.

The chain links TRBV5-1 to TRBJ2-5; 9 bases agree with TRBD2. Germline assignment: CDR1 SGHRS and CDR2 YFSETQ. J was trimmed by 0 bases and V by 1 base; bases with no gene match: 1. This CDR3 is 15 amino acids long. The CDR3 protein is CASSLTSGYQETQYF. CDR3 DNA: TGCGCCAGCAGCTTGACTAGCGGGTACCAAGAGACCCAGTACTTC.

This clonotype was observed a handful of times. The chain couples TRBV5-5 to TRBJ1-1; D gene ambiguous. V was pared by 4 bases and J by 10 bases, with 17 bases between. There are 13 residues in the CDR3. Germline CDR1 and CDR2: SGHKS and YYEKEE (reference sequence). Written as DNA, the CDR3 is TGTGCCAGCAGCCCACAGCTGACACTGTCAGCTTTCTTT. Translation: CASSPQLTLSAFF.

This chain joins TRBV18 and TRBJ1-1; D unclear. The V end was cut by 3 bases, the J end by 1 base, with 9 bases between. Germline V gene sequence: CDR1 KGHSH, CDR2 LQKENI. The CDR3 loop spans 14 amino acids. For the CDR3, the DNA is TGTGCCAGCTCACCGATACAGACGAACACTGAAGCTTTCTTT. Translation: CASSPIQTNTEAFF.

This chain joins TRBV6-1 and TRBJ1-5; 7 bases align to TRBD1. The germline gives CDR1 MNHNS, CDR2 SASEGT. The CDR3 has 16 residues. Trimming took 5 bases from V and 0 from J; bases not matched to a gene: 7. The CDR3 here is CASSRRGQTSNQPQHF. CDR3 coding DNA: TGTGCCAGCAGTCGGAGGGGGCAGACTAGCAATCAGCCCCAGCATTTT.

V usage is TRBV20-1 and J usage is TRBJ2-1, with D perhaps given as TRBD1 or TRBD2 (7 bases each). Germline CDR1 DFQATT, CDR2 SNEGSKA (reference sequence). Trimming took off 4 bases at V and 3 bases at J, with 19 bases between the two ends. The CDR3 runs to 16 residues. The CDR3 DNA sequence: TGCAGTGCTACGGGACAGACTAGCATCAGCTACAATGAGCAGTTCTTC. Encoded protein: CSATGQTSISYNEQFF.

In this sample, this clonotype turned up a few times. The chain combines TRBV7-2 with TRBJ1-2; TRBD1 is a possible D gene (5 bases). This CDR3 has 14 amino acids. In germline, CDR1 is SGHTA, CDR2 FQGNSA. V lost 6 bases to trimming and J lost 8 bases, with 19 bases between them. The CDR3 is CASRPRGGSEGYTF. The CDR3, as DNA: TGTGCCAGCAGACCTCGGGGGGGATCGGAGGGCTACACCTTC.

This clonotype was seen repeatedly, ten times or more. The rearrangement links TRBV11-1 to TRBJ2-1, with 7 bases matching TRBD2. The CDR3 sequence is 14 residues long. Germline V gene lookup returns CDR1 SGHAT and CDR2 FQDESV (reference sequence). V gave up 6 bases and J gave up 5 bases; unmatched junction bases: 7. The CDR3 DNA follows: TGTGCCAGCAGAGCGGGACTACAGAACAATGAGCAGTTCTTC. Its protein is CASRAGLQNNEQFF.

J is TRBJ2-7 and V is TRBV6-1, with 8 bases identical to TRBD2. CDR1 and CDR2 from the germline V gene are MNHNS and SASEGT. The CDR3 sequence is 15 residues long. The V gene end was trimmed by 6 bases and the J gene end by 0 bases; junction bases not matched to a gene: 7. CDR3 amino acids: CASRREGQFSYEQYF. CDR3 sequence (DNA): TGTGCCAGCAGACGGGAGGGTCAATTCTCCTACGAGCAGTACTTC.

This clonotype was counted at least ten times. The V call is TRBV27, the J call TRBJ1-4, with 9 positions matching TRBD1. V trimming: 6 bases; J trimming: 7 bases; junction bases outside the gene matches: 6. The CDR3 is 14 residues long. CDR1 is MNHEY, CDR2 SMNVEV, per germline (reference sequence). CDR3 residues: CASRQQGAREKLFF. The CDR3 DNA sequence: TGTGCCAGCAGACAACAGGGGGCCCGTGAAAAACTGTTTTTT.

Ten or more counts support this clonotype. The chain has TRBV6-2 or TRBV6-3 and TRBJ2-3; 8 bases fit TRBD2. CDR1 and CDR2 from the germline V gene are MNHEY and SVGEGT. Losses at the gene ends were 5 bases for V and 2 bases for J; bases not matched to a gene: 9. This CDR3 spans 16 amino acids. Written as DNA, the CDR3 is TGTGCCAGCAGTCCCCGACTAGCGAGATTCACAGATACGCAGTATTTT. Translation gives CASSPRLARFTDTQYF.

This clonotype has a handful of counts. The junction does not match germline at one end; this may be a read error. The chain has TRBV7-7 and TRBJ1-1, with a possible D match to TRBD1 (6 bases). Germline V gene lookup returns CDR1 SSHAT and CDR2 FNYEAQ (reference sequence). The length of the CDR3 is 15 residues. CDR3 nucleotide sequence: TGTGCTAGCAGCTTAGCGAGGGGGGCCGGCACTGAAGCTTTCTTT. Translation gives CASSLARGAGTEAFF.

This chain uses TRBV7-9 with TRBJ2-5; D is tentatively TRBD1 or TRBD2 (5 bases each). Trimming cost V 6 bases and J 4 bases, with 18 bases left between them. CDR3 size: 15 residues. The germline CDR1 and CDR2 sequences are SEHNR and FQNEAQ (reference sequence). CDR3 protein: CASRWGRDPRETQYF. CDR3 sequence (DNA): TGTGCCAGCAGATGGGGCCGGGACCCGAGAGAGACCCAGTACTTC.

V is TRBV5-1 and J is TRBJ2-7; tentative D call: TRBD1 (5 bases). Germline loops: CDR1 SGHRS, CDR2 YFSETQ. The ends were cut back, 3 bases at V and 5 bases at J, with 12 bases in the middle. The CDR3 spans 13 residues. CDR3: CASSSDISHEQYF. As DNA, the CDR3 is TGCGCCAGCAGCTCGGACATCAGCCACGAGCAGTACTTC.

The chain carries TRBV20-1 and TRBJ2-7; D is ambiguous. Germline CDR1 reads DFQATT; CDR2 reads SNEGSKA (reference sequence). The V end lost 3 bases, the J end lost 0 bases, and 12 bases lay between the germline ends. This CDR3 has 14 amino acids. The CDR3 DNA sequence: TGCAGTGCTAGTGGAGCGACCGACTCCTACGAGCAGTACTTC. Translated, it gives CSASGATDSYEQYF.

This clonotype was counted many times. V and J are TRBV6-1 and TRBJ1-1; no definite D call. Trimming took 4 bases from V and 10 from J, leaving 16 bases between them. Germline CDR1 and CDR2: MNHNS and SASEGT. This CDR3 region has 13 residues. The CDR3 loop reads CASSGRGQGGAFF. The CDR3, as DNA: TGTGCCAGCAGTGGGAGAGGTCAAGGCGGAGCTTTCTTT.